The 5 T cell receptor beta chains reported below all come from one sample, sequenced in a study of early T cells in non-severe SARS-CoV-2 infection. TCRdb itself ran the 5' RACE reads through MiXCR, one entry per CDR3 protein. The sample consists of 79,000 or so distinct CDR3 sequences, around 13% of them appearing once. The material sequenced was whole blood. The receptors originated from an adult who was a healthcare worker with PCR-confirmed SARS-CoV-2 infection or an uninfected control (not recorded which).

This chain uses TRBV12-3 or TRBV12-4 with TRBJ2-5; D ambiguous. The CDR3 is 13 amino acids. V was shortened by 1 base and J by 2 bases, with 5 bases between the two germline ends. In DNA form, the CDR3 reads TGTGCCAGCAGTTTAGGACGTCAAGAGACCCAGTACTTC. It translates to CASSLGRQETQYF.

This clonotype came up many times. CDR3 nucleotides: TGTGCTAGTGGTGGTCGGGACAGGTCGATCACCGGGGAGCTGTTTTTT. This codes for CASGGRDRSITGELFF. The gene calls are TRBV12-5 and TRBJ2-2, with 8 bases matching TRBD1. J was trimmed by 4 bases and V by 5 bases; bases with no gene match: 9. Looked up from germline, CDR1 is LGHNT and CDR2 is FRNRAP. This CDR3 comprises 16 residues.

The CDR3, as DNA: TGTGCCAGCAGTGCCTCCTACGGACGGGAGGGGTCCTACGAGCAGTACTTC. Translating it yields CASSASYGREGSYEQYF. This chain links TRBV27 with TRBJ2-7, with TRBD2 matching 8 bases. This CDR3 has 17 residues. V shed 5 bases, J shed 1 base, and the junction held 13 bases outside the gene matches. From germline, CDR1 is MNHEY and CDR2 SMNVEV (reference sequence).

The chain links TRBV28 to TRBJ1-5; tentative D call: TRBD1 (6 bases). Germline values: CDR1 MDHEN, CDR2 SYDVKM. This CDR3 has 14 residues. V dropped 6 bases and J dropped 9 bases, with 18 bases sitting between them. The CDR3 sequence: CASRDPGGVGPQHF. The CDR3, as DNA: TGTGCCAGCAGAGATCCCGGGGGCGTCGGGCCCCAGCATTTT. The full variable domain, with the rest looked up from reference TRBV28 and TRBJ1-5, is DVKVTQSSRYLVKRTGEKVFLECVQDMDHENMFWYRQDPGLGLRLIYFSYDVKMKEKGDIPEGYSVSREKKERFSLILESASTNQTSMYLCASRDPGGVGPQHFGDGTRLSIL.

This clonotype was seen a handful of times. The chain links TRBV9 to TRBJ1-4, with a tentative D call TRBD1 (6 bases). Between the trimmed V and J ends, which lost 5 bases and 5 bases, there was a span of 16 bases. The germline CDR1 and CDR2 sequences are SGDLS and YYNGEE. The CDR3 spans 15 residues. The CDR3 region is CASSRFQGTNEKLFF. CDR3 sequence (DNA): TGTGCCAGCAGTCGTTTCCAAGGGACAAATGAAAAACTGTTTTTT. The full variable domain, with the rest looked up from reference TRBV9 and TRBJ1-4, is DSGVTQTPKHLITATGQRVTLRCSPRSGDLSVYWYQQSLDQGLQFLIQYYNGEERAKGNILERFSAQQFPDLHSELNLSSLELGDSALYFCASSRFQGTNEKLFFGSGTQLSVL.